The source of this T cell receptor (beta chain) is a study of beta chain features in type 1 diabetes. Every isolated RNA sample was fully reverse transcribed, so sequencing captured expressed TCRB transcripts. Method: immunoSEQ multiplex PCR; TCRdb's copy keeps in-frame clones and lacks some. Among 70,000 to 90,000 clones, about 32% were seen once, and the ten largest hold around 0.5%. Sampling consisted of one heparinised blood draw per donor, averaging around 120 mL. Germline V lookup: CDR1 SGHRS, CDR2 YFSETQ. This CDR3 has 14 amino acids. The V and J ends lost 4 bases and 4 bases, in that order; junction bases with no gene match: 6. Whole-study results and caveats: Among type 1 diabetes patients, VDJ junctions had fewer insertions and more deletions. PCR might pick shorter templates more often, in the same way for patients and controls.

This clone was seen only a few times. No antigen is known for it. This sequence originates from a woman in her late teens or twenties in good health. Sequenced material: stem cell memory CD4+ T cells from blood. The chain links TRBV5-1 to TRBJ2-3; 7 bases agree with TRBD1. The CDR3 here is CASSDRQGPDTQYF. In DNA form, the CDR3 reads TGCGCCAGCAGCGATAGACAGGGCCCAGATACGCAGTATTTT.